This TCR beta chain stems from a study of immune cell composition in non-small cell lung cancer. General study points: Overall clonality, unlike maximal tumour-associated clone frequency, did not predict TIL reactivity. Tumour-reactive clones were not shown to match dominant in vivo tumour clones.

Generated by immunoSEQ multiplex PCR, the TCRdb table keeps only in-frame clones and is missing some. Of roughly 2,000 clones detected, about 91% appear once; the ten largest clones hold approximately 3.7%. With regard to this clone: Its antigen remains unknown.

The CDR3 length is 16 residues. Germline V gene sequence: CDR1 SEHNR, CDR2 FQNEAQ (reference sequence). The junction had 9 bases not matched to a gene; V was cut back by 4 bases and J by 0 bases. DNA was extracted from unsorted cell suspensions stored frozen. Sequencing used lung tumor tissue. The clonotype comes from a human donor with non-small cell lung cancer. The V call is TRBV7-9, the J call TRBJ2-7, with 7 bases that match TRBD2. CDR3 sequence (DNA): TGTGCCAGCAGCTCCTCTATGGGGGGGAGCTCCTACGAGCAGTACTTC. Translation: CASSSSMGGSSYEQYF.